The 29 T cell receptor beta chains presented below share a single source sample, sequenced in a study of CD8 T cells in Susac syndrome. RNA amounts of about 0.5 to 1 ug underwent reverse transcription with random hexamers. Each CDR3 protein gets one entry after TCRdb re-called the immunoSEQ multiplex PCR reads with MiXCR. The data contain some 100,000 distinct CDR3 sequences, 85% to 95% of them singletons. The material sequenced was CD4+ T cells from PBMCs. The receptors come from a human donor with multiple sclerosis.

This chain joins TRBV6-5 and TRBJ1-1; D is ambiguous. The CDR3 consists of 16 residues. V was shortened by 0 bases and J by 0 bases, with 11 bases between the two germline ends. CDR1 and CDR2 (germline): MNHEY, SVGAGI. In nucleotides, the CDR3 is TGTGCCAGCAGTTACTCTGTGTTAGCGGTGAACACTGAAGCTTTCTTT. Its translation is CASSYSVLAVNTEAFF.

The count of this clonotype is one. DNA of the CDR3: TGTGCTAGTGGTTTGTCGGCGACGGAACTAGCCAAAAACATTCAGTACTTC. The encoded protein is CASGLSATELAKNIQYF. This chain joins TRBV12-5 and TRBJ2-4; D gene unclear. Looked up from germline, CDR1 is LGHNT and CDR2 is FRNRAP. V shed 2 bases and J shed 0 bases, with 14 bases lying between them. CDR3 length equals 17 residues.

Remarks on this clonotype: The DNA is left out, because the CDR3 cannot be placed on it with certainty; the CDR3 is given as TCRdb lists it. The chain has TRBV23-1 and TRBJ2-2. TRBV23-1 has ORF status, its function being uncertain. The CDR3 spans 13 residues, counting both ends. The CDR3 is CASSLWVPGSCFF.

This clonotype was found a few times. V usage is TRBV19 and J usage is TRBJ1-1, with D uncertain. V lost 6 bases to trimming and J lost 4 bases, with 0 bases between them. Germline CDR1 LNHDA, CDR2 SQIVND (reference sequence). There are 9 residues in the CDR3. The CDR3 region has the DNA TGTGCCAGTAGCACTGAAGCTTTCTTT. It translates to CASSTEAFF.

The V call is TRBV14, the J call TRBJ1-2, with D unclear. Germline V gene sequence: CDR1 SGHDN, CDR2 FVKESK. V gave up 1 base and J gave up 4 bases, with 13 bases separating them. This CDR3 region has 15 residues. CDR3 DNA sequence: TGTGCCAGCAGCCAAGCCCTAGGCCCAGCCTATGGCTACACCTTC. It specifies CASSQALGPAYGYTF.

The chain uses TRBV4-2 and TRBJ1-1; TRBD1 might be the D (5 bases). Trimming removed 1 base at V and 1 base at J, with 7 bases between. Germline V lookup: CDR1 LGHNA, CDR2 YNFKEQ. The CDR3 is 14 residues long. The CDR3 loop is CASSQAGGNTEAFF. The DNA for the CDR3 is TGTGCCAGCAGCCAAGCCGGGGGGAACACTGAAGCTTTCTTT.

CDR3 residues: CASSGEDLNSPLHF. CDR3 nucleotides: TGTGCCAGCAGCGGGGAGGACCTTAATTCACCCCTCCACTTT. This chain joins TRBV9 and TRBJ1-6; the D is unclear. V was shortened by 3 bases and J by 6 bases, with 10 bases between the two germline ends. Germline-derived CDR1 and CDR2 are SGDLS and YYNGEE. The CDR3 totals 14 residues.

The gene calls are TRBV7-2 and TRBJ1-2; D is unclear. This CDR3 spans 14 amino acids. Trimming took 5 bases from V and 0 from J, leaving 10 bases between them. The germline CDR1 and CDR2 sequences are SGHTA and FQGNSA. The CDR3: CASSRRAANYGYTF. Written as DNA, the CDR3 is TGTGCCAGCAGCCGGCGGGCTGCTAACTATGGCTACACCTTC.

The chain combines TRBV2 with TRBJ2-5, with D uncertain. V was cut by 2 bases and J by 3 bases, with 7 bases left in between. The CDR3 is made up of 13 amino acids. The germline gives CDR1 SNHLY, CDR2 FYNNEI. The CDR3 DNA reads TGTGCCAGCAGTGAACGAAGGGAAGAGACCCAGTACTTC. Protein sequence: CASSERREETQYF.

The CDR3 DNA follows: TGTGCCATCAGTGAGTCGGCGGGGAATAATTCACCCCTCCACTTT. Its protein is CAISESAGNNSPLHF. This chain connects TRBV10-3 to TRBJ1-6; D is unclear. The CDR3 loop spans 15 amino acids. Germline V gene sequence: CDR1 ENHRY, CDR2 SYGVKD. Between the trimmed V and J ends, which lost 0 bases and 5 bases, there was a span of 8 bases.

This chain connects TRBV5-1 to TRBJ2-7; D might be TRBD1 (6 bases). Germline V lookup: CDR1 SGHRS, CDR2 YFSETQ. CDR3 length equals 13 residues. V was cut by 2 bases and J by 2 bases, with 8 bases left in between. The CDR3 region is CASSLNRAYEQYF. As DNA, the CDR3 is TGCGCCAGCAGCTTAAACAGGGCCTACGAGCAGTACTTC.

In regard to this clonotype: This likely comes from a read error, as the CDR3 has no conserved phenylalanine or tryptophan at its end. This chain links TRBV6-2 or TRBV6-3 with TRBJ2-1, with D possibly matching TRBD2 (5 bases). Trimming pared 2 bases from V and 5 bases from J, leaving 13 bases between. Germline V gene data show CDR1 as MNHEY and CDR2 as SVGEGT. CDR3 length: 15 residues. CDR3: CASSYSLTGDNEQFL. The CDR3 DNA is TGTGCCAGCAGTTACAGCCTTACCGGGGACAATGAGCAGTTCCTC.

The chain combines TRBV27 with TRBJ1-5, with D possibly being TRBD1 (5 bases). CDR3 length equals 14 residues. CDR1 and CDR2 (germline): MNHEY, SMNVEV (reference sequence). Trimming removed 3 bases at V and 7 bases at J, with 13 bases between. This CDR3 is CASSFMGRGQPQHF. The CDR3 coding sequence is TGTGCCAGCAGTTTTATGGGACGCGGGCAGCCCCAGCATTTT.

The chain has TRBV12-3 or TRBV12-4 and TRBJ1-1; D is perhaps TRBD1 (5 bases). The CDR3 is 16 amino acids. V lost 1 base and J lost 4, with 16 bases in between. CDR3 region: CASSLGGGMTLTEAFF. The CDR3 nucleotides are TGTGCCAGCAGTTTAGGGGGCGGAATGACCCTCACTGAAGCTTTCTTT.

The J gene is TRBJ2-3, the V gene TRBV5-1, with TRBD2 matching 10 bases. J lost 2 bases, V lost 0 bases, and 6 bases had no gene match. The CDR3 has 17 amino acids. Germline V gene sequence: CDR1 SGHRS, CDR2 YFSETQ. Written as DNA, the CDR3 is TGCGCCAGCAGCTTGGCAGCTAGCGGGGGCCCCACAGATACGCAGTATTTT. Protein sequence: CASSLAASGGPTDTQYF.

V gene TRBV6-1 combines with J gene TRBJ1-5; TRBD1 is a possible D gene (5 bases). Per the germline V gene, CDR1 is MNHNS and CDR2 is SASEGT. The CDR3 has 15 amino acids. Trimming stripped 6 bases from V and 6 bases from J, with 18 bases between. The CDR3 loop is CASSADTIAGQPQHF. The CDR3 nucleotides read TGTGCCAGCAGCGCGGACACGATAGCGGGTCAGCCCCAGCATTTT.

The V and J genes are TRBV30 and TRBJ2-3; 7 bases are shared with TRBD1. Trimming at V came to 5 bases and at J to 2 bases, leaving 1 base not matched to a gene. CDR3 size: 12 residues. The germline V gene encodes CDR1 GTSNPN and CDR2 SVGIG (reference sequence). The chain's CDR3 is CAWDRDTDTQYF. DNA for the CDR3: TGTGCCTGGGACAGGGACACAGATACGCAGTATTTT. The full variable domain, with the rest looked up from reference TRBV30 and TRBJ2-3, is SQTIHQWPATLVQPVGSPLSLECTVEGTSNPNLYWYRQAAGRGLQLLFYSVGIGQISSEVPQNLSASRPQDRQFILSSKKLLLSDSGFYLCAWDRDTDTQYFGPGTRLTVL.

This rearrangement joins TRBV29-1 to TRBJ2-5; 8 bases align to TRBD1. The V gene end was trimmed by 7 bases and the J gene end by 2 bases; junction bases not matched to a gene: 3. Germline assignment: CDR1 SQVTM and CDR2 ANQGSEA. The CDR3 runs to 12 residues. DNA of the CDR3: TGCAGCGGGGGACAGGCTCAAGAGACCCAGTACTTC. This sequence encodes CSGGQAQETQYF. The entire variable domain, with the rest obtained from reference TRBV29-1 and TRBJ2-5, is as follows: SAVISQKPSRDICQRGTSLTIQCQVDSQVTMMFWYRQQPGQSLTLIATANQGSEATYESGFVIDKFPISRPNLTFSTLTVSNMSPEDSSIYLCSGGQAQETQYFGPGTRLLVL.

The chain combines TRBV12-3 or TRBV12-4 with TRBJ2-5, with D perhaps TRBD1 or TRBD2 (5 bases each). The V and J ends lost 5 bases and 5 bases respectively, with 15 bases between them. The CDR3 is 14 residues long. The CDR3 sequence: CASSISGSGETQYF. CDR3 in DNA: TGTGCCAGCAGTATATCAGGGTCGGGGGAGACCCAGTACTTC.

This chain connects TRBV19 to TRBJ2-5; weak D call: TRBD2 (5 bases). Trimming cost V 6 bases and J 4 bases, with 9 bases left between them. The CDR3 spans 12 residues. Germline V gene data show CDR1 as LNHDA and CDR2 as SQIVND (reference sequence). CDR3 bases: TGTGCCAGTAGATCGGGGAGAGAGACCCAGTACTTC. Residues: CASRSGRETQYF.

The chain employs TRBV5-5 and TRBJ2-5, with D uncertain. The V end was cut by 0 bases, the J end by 5 bases, with 8 bases between. Looked up from germline, CDR1 is SGHKS and CDR2 is YYEKEE (reference sequence). There are 13 residues in the CDR3. The CDR3 DNA sequence: TGTGCCAGCAGCTTGGGCGACGGCGAGACCCAGTACTTC. This translates into CASSLGDGETQYF. The whole variable domain, filled in from reference TRBV5-5 and TRBJ2-5, reads DAGVTQSPTHLIKTRGQQVTLRCSPISGHKSVSWYQQVLGQGPQFIFQYYEKEERGRGNFPDRFSARQFPNYSSELNVNALLLGDSALYLCASSLGDGETQYFGPGTRLLVL.

The chain combines TRBV2 with TRBJ1-4; unclear D gene. Germline V gives CDR1 SNHLY, CDR2 FYNNEI. V lost 7 bases, J lost 0 bases, and 6 bases lay in between. This CDR3 contains 13 residues. CDR3 loop: CASNRATNEKLFF. CDR3 DNA sequence: TGTGCCAGCAACCGTGCAACTAATGAAAAACTGTTTTTT.

This clonotype was seen once. The rearrangement joins TRBV7-9 to TRBJ2-7; 7 bases agree with TRBD1. Germline V gene data show CDR1 as SEHNR and CDR2 as FQNEAQ (reference sequence). V shed 1 base and J 3 bases; nucleotides not matched to a gene: 3. This CDR3 has 14 residues. The DNA of the CDR3 is TGTGCCAGCAGCTTAGAGGGGGCGCACTACGAGCAGTACTTC. Amino acid sequence: CASSLEGAHYEQYF.

V gene TRBV18 combines with J gene TRBJ1-2, with 7 bases matching TRBD1. CDR1 and CDR2 from the germline V gene are KGHSH and LQKENI. V trimming: 6 bases; J trimming: 8 bases; junction bases outside the gene matches: 6. The length of the CDR3 is 12 residues. The CDR3 coding sequence is TGTGCCAGCTCCCGATCGACAGGGGGCTACACCTTC. As protein: CASSRSTGGYTF.

The chain is built from TRBV6-5 and TRBJ1-2, with D hard to call. The V and J ends lost 0 bases and 8 bases respectively, with 10 bases between them. CDR3 length equals 13 residues. Germline V gene lookup returns CDR1 MNHEY and CDR2 SVGAGI. This CDR3 reads CASSYSRGLGYTF. The DNA of the CDR3 is TGTGCCAGCAGTTACTCGAGAGGGCTAGGCTACACCTTC.

The chain recombines TRBV29-1 with TRBJ2-2; D gene ambiguous. CDR1 is SQVTM, CDR2 ANQGSEA, per germline. The V end lost 3 bases, the J end lost 2 bases, and 10 bases lay between the germline ends. CDR3 size: 14 residues. The CDR3 loop is CSVEGDSNTGELFF. Written as DNA, the CDR3 is TGCAGCGTTGAGGGTGATTCTAACACCGGGGAGCTGTTTTTT.

This clonotype was counted a few times. This chain connects TRBV7-9 to TRBJ1-1; perhaps TRBD1 as D (5 bases). From germline, CDR1 is SEHNR and CDR2 FQNEAQ (reference sequence). The CDR3 is 14 residues long. V lost 3 bases and J 4 bases, leaving 12 bases between the germline ends. The CDR3 DNA is TGTGCCAGCAGCTTGCCGGGGGTTGGCACTGAAGCTTTCTTT. Amino acid sequence: CASSLPGVGTEAFF. Full variable domain (rest looked up from reference TRBV7-9 and TRBJ1-1): DTGVSQNPRHKITKRGQNVTFRCDPISEHNRLYWYRQTLGQGPEFLTYFQNEAQLEKSRLLSDRFSAERPKGSFSTLEIQRTEQGDSAMYLCASSLPGVGTEAFFGQGTRLTVV.

This clonotype was seen a handful of times. The rearrangement uses TRBV5-1 and TRBJ2-1; 11 bases are a match to TRBD1. Germline V gene sequence: CDR1 SGHRS, CDR2 YFSETQ. The CDR3 loop spans 14 amino acids. The trim removed 3 bases at V and 7 bases at J, leaving 3 bases unmatched. The CDR3 here is CASSSGTGGNEQFF. DNA for the CDR3: TGCGCCAGCAGCTCCGGGACAGGGGGAAATGAGCAGTTCTTC.

The chain combines TRBV7-9 with TRBJ1-1; weak D call: TRBD1 (5 bases). CDR3 size: 12 residues. Trimming took off 11 bases at V and 7 bases at J, with 17 bases between the two ends. The germline V gene has CDR1 SEHNR and CDR2 FQNEAQ (reference sequence). CDR3 sequence (DNA): TGTGCCCATCGAGGGGCGCCGGATGAAGCTTTCTTT. As protein: CAHRGAPDEAFF.